This T cell receptor beta chain was documented in a study of shared clonotypes between healthy human individuals. With respect to this clone: Its ends do not fully match the called genes, so a read error is possible.

Using immunoSEQ multiplex PCR, the repertoire was profiled, and TCRdb retains in-frame clones only, with some absent. The data show hundreds of thousands of clones, approximately 95% seen once. The V gene's germline CDR1 is SGHRS and CDR2 YFSETQ. CDR3 length: 14 residues. Naive CD8 populations comprised CD45RO-negative cells positively selected for CCR7, excluding terminally differentiated effector memory CD45RA+ cells. Sequencing input: naive CD8+ T cells sorted from blood. This receptor was obtained from a woman in her 30s in good health. V usage is TRBV5-1 and J usage is TRBJ2-1; D may be TRBD1 (6 bases). This CDR3 is CASSEGVWYSEQFF. DNA for the CDR3: TGCGCCAGCAGCGAGGGGGTTTGGTACAGTGAGCAGTTCTTC.